Presented here are 26 T cell receptor beta chains from one specimen sequenced in a study of blood T cell repertoires in COVID-19. Generated by immunoSEQ multiplex PCR, the TCRdb table keeps only in-frame clones and is missing some. In the table there are more than 250,000 clones, approximately 84% of which are singletons. Sequencing was carried out using peripheral blood. These TCRs come from a woman in her 30s who had recovered from COVID-19.

The V call is TRBV2, the J call TRBJ1-2; D unresolved. V was cut by 0 bases and J by 5 bases, with 13 bases left in between. CDR1 is SNHLY, CDR2 FYNNEI, per germline. The CDR3 consists of 15 residues. The CDR3 coding sequence is TGTGCCAGCAGTGAAGCAGACTTCGGATCTTATGGCTACACCTTC. Encoded protein: CASSEADFGSYGYTF. Combining the CDR3 with reference TRBV2 and TRBJ1-2 gives the whole variable domain EPEVTQTPSHQVTQMGQEVILRCVPISNHLYFYWYRQILGQKVEFLVSFYNNEISEKSEIFDDQFSVERPDGSNFTLKIRSTKLEDSAMYFCASSEADFGSYGYTFGSGTRLTVV.

With respect to this clone: This may stem from a read error, because a much larger clone lies one nucleotide away. The chain joins TRBV6-5 to TRBJ1-1; a weak D match, TRBD1 (6 bases). In germline, CDR1 is MNHEY, CDR2 SVGAGI. Trimming removed 6 bases at V and 1 base at J, with 9 bases between. The CDR3 runs 13 residues. The CDR3 DNA is TGTGCCAGCAGCAAGACAGGGAACACTGAAGCTTTCTTT. This gives the protein CASSKTGNTEAFF.

This chain links TRBV27 with TRBJ2-7; weak D call: TRBD1 (6 bases). V was shortened by 3 bases and J by 0 bases, with 9 bases between the two germline ends. This CDR3 region has 14 residues. Germline loops: CDR1 MNHEY, CDR2 SMNVEV (reference sequence). CDR3 nucleotides: TGTGCCAGCAGTTTCGGGGACAACTCCTACGAGCAGTACTTC. Amino acid sequence: CASSFGDNSYEQYF.

The rearrangement links TRBV19 to TRBJ2-7, with TRBD1 as a possible D gene (6 bases). The CDR3 runs to 16 residues. Trimming removed 5 bases from V and 1 base from J, with 18 bases in between. Germline CDR1 is LNHDA and CDR2 is SQIVND (reference sequence). Here the CDR3 reads CASSFRGADTSYEQYF. Written as DNA, the CDR3 is TGTGCCAGTAGTTTCAGGGGCGCCGACACATCCTACGAGCAGTACTTC.

CDR3 in amino acids: CASRLTSGNEQFF. The CDR3 region has the DNA TGTGCCAGCAGGCTGACTAGCGGGAATGAGCAGTTCTTC. The chain recombines TRBV28 with TRBJ2-1; 10 nucleotides agree with TRBD2. This CDR3 has 13 residues. Germline loops: CDR1 MDHEN, CDR2 SYDVKM. With 6 bases clipped from V and 7 bases from J, the junction kept 3 bases outside the gene matches.

The J gene is TRBJ2-1, the V gene TRBV28, with 13 bases identical to TRBD2. After removal of 5 bases from V and 6 bases from J, the junction contained 10 bases not matched to a gene. This CDR3 has 17 amino acids. CDR1 is MDHEN and CDR2 is SYDVKM in the germline V gene. The CDR3 loop is CASSPTSGRRAGNEQFF. In nucleotides, the CDR3 is TGTGCCAGCAGTCCGACTAGCGGGAGGAGAGCTGGCAATGAGCAGTTCTTC.

The rearrangement uses TRBV30 and TRBJ2-5; 11 bases fit TRBD2. The V and J ends lost 1 base and 5 bases, in that order; junction bases with no gene match: 3. This CDR3 spans 14 amino acids. Germline-derived CDR1 and CDR2 are GTSNPN and SVGIG (reference sequence). CDR3 amino acids: CAWSGTSGRETQYF. In DNA form, the CDR3 reads TGTGCCTGGAGTGGGACTAGCGGGCGGGAGACCCAGTACTTC.

This chain joins TRBV5-6 and TRBJ1-5, with D perhaps matching TRBD1 (5 bases). The CDR3 is 15 amino acids. Germline CDR1 SGHDT, CDR2 YYEEEE. V shed 0 bases and J shed 7 bases, with 14 bases lying between them. Here the CDR3 DNA reads TGTGCCAGCAGCTTGGGGGGGACGGGGGTACAGCCCCAGCATTTT. Its protein is CASSLGGTGVQPQHF.

The genes are TRBV5-1 and TRBJ2-3, with D possibly TRBD1 on 5 matching bases. Trimming took 0 bases from V and 1 from J, leaving 12 bases between them. CDR1 and CDR2 (germline): SGHRS, YFSETQ. The CDR3 has 16 amino acids. CDR3 sequence: CASSLDRQGGTDTQYF. The CDR3 nucleotides are TGCGCCAGCAGCTTGGATCGCCAGGGCGGCACAGATACGCAGTATTTT.

CDR3 sequence (DNA): TGTGCCAGTAGTACCTGGCAGGGGGGCTACACCTTC. Its translation: CASSTWQGGYTF. V gene TRBV19 combines with J gene TRBJ1-2; a possible D gene is TRBD1 (6 bases). Trimming removed 4 bases at V and 8 bases at J, with 11 bases between. This CDR3 contains 12 residues. The V gene's germline CDR1 is LNHDA and CDR2 SQIVND (reference sequence).

The rearrangement joins TRBV27 to TRBJ2-7, with TRBD2 identical over 12 bases. Germline-derived CDR1 and CDR2 are MNHEY and SMNVEV (reference sequence). This CDR3 has 15 amino acids. J lost 3 bases, V lost 5 bases, and 5 bases had no gene match. This chain's CDR3 is CASSPGGLAGYEQYF. The DNA of the CDR3 is TGTGCCAGCAGTCCTGGGGGACTAGCGGGCTACGAGCAGTACTTC.

The chain has TRBV23-1 and TRBJ2-3, with D maybe TRBD2 (6 bases). TRBV23-1 is given ORF status, its function remaining uncertain. The CDR3 has 20 amino acids. Deletions cut 1 base from V and 0 bases from J, with 23 bases between. CDR3 loop: CASSQWRGPGERASTDTQYF. CDR3 coding DNA: TGCGCCAGCAGTCAATGGCGGGGTCCTGGGGAACGTGCTAGCACAGATACGCAGTATTTT.

This clone was seen just once. The J gene is TRBJ2-3, the V gene TRBV29-1, with D perhaps TRBD2 (6 bases). Germline assignment: CDR1 SQVTM and CDR2 ANQGSEA. With 5 bases removed from V and 4 bases from J, the gap between germline ends came to 13 bases. CDR3 length: 13 residues. CDR3 nucleotides: TGCAGCGTTCGCGCGGGGTCAGCAGATACGCAGTATTTT. Translating gives CSVRAGSADTQYF.

The chain uses TRBV10-3 and TRBJ2-1, with a weak D call TRBD2 (6 bases). The CDR3 loop spans 13 amino acids. Looked up from germline, CDR1 is ENHRY and CDR2 is SYGVKD. Deletions cut 7 bases from V and 6 bases from J, with 13 bases between. CDR3 protein: CAIMGGDGNEQFF. As DNA, the CDR3 is TGTGCCATCATGGGGGGTGACGGCAATGAGCAGTTCTTC.

The chain employs TRBV27 and TRBJ1-2; possible D gene TRBD1, 6 bases. The CDR3 spans 12 residues. In germline, CDR1 is MNHEY, CDR2 SMNVEV (reference sequence). The V end lost 8 bases, the J end lost 4 bases, and 11 bases lay between the germline ends. CDR3: CASGGAFYGYTF. The CDR3 bases are TGTGCCAGCGGGGGGGCCTTCTATGGCTACACCTTC.

This chain uses TRBV5-5 with TRBJ2-7; perhaps TRBD2 as D (6 bases). V dropped 7 bases and J dropped 0 bases, with 8 bases sitting between them. Germline V CDR1 and CDR2: SGHKS, YYEKEE (reference sequence). The CDR3 runs to 12 residues. The CDR3 coding sequence is TGTGCCAGCTTCGGGGGCTCCTACGAGCAGTACTTC. This translates into CASFGGSYEQYF.

V usage is TRBV5-6 and J usage is TRBJ1-2; 8 bases fit TRBD1. J was trimmed by 6 bases and V by 2 bases; bases with no gene match: 6. Germline lookup yields CDR1 SGHDT and CDR2 YYEEEE. The CDR3 extends over 14 amino acids. CDR3 residues: CASSFRGQDDGYTF. The CDR3 DNA sequence: TGTGCCAGCAGCTTTCGGGGACAGGATGATGGCTACACCTTC. Looking up the rest from reference TRBV5-6 and TRBJ1-2 gives the full variable domain: DAGVTQSPTHLIKTRGQQVTLRCSPKSGHDTVSWYQQALGQGPQFIFQYYEEEERQRGNFPDRFSGHQFPNYSSELNVNALLLGDSALYLCASSFRGQDDGYTFGSGTRLTVV.

V is TRBV2 and J is TRBJ2-7; the match to TRBD2 covers 12 bases. Germline lookup yields CDR1 SNHLY and CDR2 FYNNEI. The CDR3 spans 17 residues. The J segment lost 5 bases and the V segment lost 4 bases, leaving 12 bases of the junction unmatched. DNA of the CDR3: TGTGCCAGCAGTGGACATAGGACTAGCGGGAAGAGTGACGAGCAGTACTTC. As protein: CASSGHRTSGKSDEQYF.

The rearrangement joins TRBV6-1 to TRBJ1-2; 9 nucleotides agree with TRBD1. Trimming removed 1 base from V and 6 bases from J; junction bases left unmatched: 3. Germline V lookup: CDR1 MNHNS, CDR2 SASEGT. The CDR3 totals 14 residues. CDR3 in amino acids: CASSEVGTGNGYTF. CDR3 nucleotide sequence: TGTGCCAGCAGTGAAGTGGGGACAGGGAATGGCTACACCTTC.

This chain links TRBV5-1 with TRBJ1-5; D unclear. Trimming removed 2 bases at V and 0 bases at J, with 12 bases between. This CDR3 is built from 16 residues. The V gene's germline CDR1 is SGHRS and CDR2 YFSETQ. The CDR3 DNA sequence: TGCGCCAGCAGCTTTTTCAGGAATATTAGCAATCAGCCCCAGCATTTT. Translating it yields CASSFFRNISNQPQHF.

This clone was counted a single time. The chain links TRBV27 to TRBJ1-6, with D perhaps TRBD1 (6 bases). The CDR3 is made up of 14 amino acids. V lost 8 bases, J lost 7 bases, and 15 bases lay in between. The germline CDR1 and CDR2 sequences are MNHEY and SMNVEV (reference sequence). The CDR3 DNA reads TGTGCCAGCCGGGAGGGGGGCGAGAATTCACCCCTCCACTTT. Amino acids: CASREGGENSPLHF.

The chain combines TRBV5-6 with TRBJ1-2; D might be TRBD1 (5 bases). Trimming cost V 0 bases and J 3 bases, with 6 bases left between them. CDR1 is SGHDT and CDR2 is YYEEEE in the germline V gene. The CDR3 runs to 13 residues. The CDR3 nucleotides are TGTGCCAGCAGCTTGGGGGGCGACTATGGCTACACCTTC. Translating gives CASSLGGDYGYTF.

This clone was recorded a few times. This rearrangement joins TRBV30 to TRBJ1-2; possible D gene TRBD1, 6 bases. This CDR3 region has 14 residues. In germline, CDR1 is GTSNPN, CDR2 SVGIG (reference sequence). Trimming pared 4 bases from V and 1 base from J, leaving 13 bases between. In DNA form, the CDR3 reads TGTGCCTGGACCCTTGCCAGGGGTAACTATGGCTACACCTTC. Amino acids: CAWTLARGNYGYTF. Variable domain in full (rest from reference TRBV30 and TRBJ1-2): SQTIHQWPATLVQPVGSPLSLECTVEGTSNPNLYWYRQAAGRGLQLLFYSVGIGQISSEVPQNLSASRPQDRQFILSSKKLLLSDSGFYLCAWTLARGNYGYTFGSGTRLTVV.

V gene TRBV5-6 combines with J gene TRBJ1-2; TRBD1 aligns across 8 bases. Germline values: CDR1 SGHDT, CDR2 YYEEEE. The junction had 14 bases not matched to a gene; V was cut back by 5 bases and J by 5 bases. This CDR3 region has 16 residues. The CDR3, as DNA: TGTGCCAGCAGTTCCGACATAGGACAGGGAGGGTATGGCTACACCTTC. This codes for CASSSDIGQGGYGYTF.

This chain joins TRBV27 and TRBJ2-4; a possible D gene is TRBD2 (7 bases). CDR1 is MNHEY and CDR2 is SMNVEV in the germline V gene (reference sequence). The CDR3 extends over 13 amino acids. V was trimmed by 2 bases and J by 9 bases, leaving 11 bases between them. CDR3 nucleotide sequence: TGTGCCAGCAGTTTACTAGGGGGGGGCATTCAGTACTTC. It yields the protein CASSLLGGGIQYF.

V gene TRBV7-2 combines with J gene TRBJ2-2, with 9 nucleotides matching TRBD1. CDR1 is SGHTA and CDR2 is FQGNSA in the germline V gene. The CDR3 runs to 15 residues. V gave up 5 bases and J gave up 6 bases; unmatched junction bases: 7. The CDR3 here is CASSTQGAMSGELFF. DNA for the CDR3: TGTGCCAGCAGCACACAGGGGGCTATGTCCGGGGAGCTGTTTTTT.